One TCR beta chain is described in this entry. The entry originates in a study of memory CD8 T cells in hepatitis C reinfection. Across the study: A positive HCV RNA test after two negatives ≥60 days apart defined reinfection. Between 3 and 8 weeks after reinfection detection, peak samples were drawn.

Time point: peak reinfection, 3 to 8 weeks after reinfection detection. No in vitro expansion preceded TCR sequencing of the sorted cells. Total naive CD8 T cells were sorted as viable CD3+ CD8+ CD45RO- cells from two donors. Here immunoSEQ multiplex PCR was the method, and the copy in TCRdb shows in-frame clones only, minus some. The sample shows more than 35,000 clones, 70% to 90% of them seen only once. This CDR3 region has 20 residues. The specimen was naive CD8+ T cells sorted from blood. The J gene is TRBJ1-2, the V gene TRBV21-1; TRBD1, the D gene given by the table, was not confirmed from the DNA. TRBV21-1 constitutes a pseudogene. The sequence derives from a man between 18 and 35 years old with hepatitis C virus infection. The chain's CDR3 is CASSLQSFGCLQGENYGYTF. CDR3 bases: TGTGCCAGCAGCCTCCAAAGTTTCGGATGTCTCCAGGGTGAGAACTATGGCTACACCTTC.